This T cell receptor beta chain was retrieved from a study of identical twins. This clonotype was observed a few times. This CDR3 spans 13 amino acids. The V gene's germline CDR1 is MNHNS and CDR2 SASEGT. V shed 9 bases and J 0 bases; nucleotides not matched to a gene: 4. In TCRdb, the 5' RACE reads were re-called with MiXCR into one record per CDR3 protein. The sample lists around 530,000 distinct CDR3 sequences; nearly 15% were seen once. These data also featured in a second study, about yellow fever vaccine responses in identical twins. According to that study: Twins showed a vaccine T cell response that reportedly seemed partly convergent, partly personalized.

Sequenced input: CD4+ T cells sorted from blood. This receptor was taken from a woman younger than 30 in good health. The chain has TRBV6-1 and TRBJ1-2, with 7 bases lining up with TRBD1. The CDR3 protein is CASAGTANYGYTF. The CDR3 nucleotides are TGTGCCAGTGCCGGGACAGCTAACTATGGCTACACCTTC.